This TCR beta chain was sequenced in a study of Ad26.COV2.S vaccination and SARS-CoV-2 variants. In the study overall: This donor came from the COV1001 trial of Ad26.COV2.S. Each vaccinee took Ad26.COV2.S intramuscularly, once or twice 56 days apart. The study's findings and limits: Spike-specific TCR breadth was greater after Ad26.COV2.S than placebo. A substantial breadth of spike-specific CD8+ and CD4+ T cell responses after vaccination has been reported.

Germline values: CDR1 SGDLS, CDR2 YYNGEE. This CDR3 is built from 16 residues. Trimming left V 4 bases short and J 1 base short, with 14 bases between. Remarks on this clone: Its specificity is not known.

Sequencing used immunoSEQ multiplex PCR; TCRdb keeps in-frame clones, though not all of them. This table has some 340,000 clones, around four fifths appearing once. Described treatment: some 20 received Ad26.COV2.S at low or high dose, single or two shots; 5 received placebo; per-sample allocation not given. Day 63 after the first vaccine or placebo injection was the time point for sampling. The sample was peripheral blood, taken in a trial of Ad26.COV2.S vaccine versus placebo. The J gene is TRBJ1-4, the V gene TRBV9, with D tentatively TRBD1 (5 bases). This TCR was recovered from a person aged 18-60 years who received the Ad26.COV2.S COVID-19 vaccine or a placebo. The CDR3, as DNA: TGTGCCAGCAGCCCACGGGGGTGGTTAACTAATGAAAAACTGTTTTTT. Protein product: CASSPRGWLTNEKLFF.